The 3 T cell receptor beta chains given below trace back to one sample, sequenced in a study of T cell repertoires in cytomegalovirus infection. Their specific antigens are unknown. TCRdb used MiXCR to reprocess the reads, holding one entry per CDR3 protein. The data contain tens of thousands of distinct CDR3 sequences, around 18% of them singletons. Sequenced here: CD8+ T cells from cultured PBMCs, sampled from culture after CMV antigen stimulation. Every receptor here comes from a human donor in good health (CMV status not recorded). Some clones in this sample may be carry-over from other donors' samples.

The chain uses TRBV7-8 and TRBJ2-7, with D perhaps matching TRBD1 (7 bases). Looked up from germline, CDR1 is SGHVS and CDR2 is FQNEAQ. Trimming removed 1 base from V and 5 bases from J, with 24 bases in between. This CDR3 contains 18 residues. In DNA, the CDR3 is TGTGCCAGCAGCTTAGGCGAGTTCTATTCAGGGGGAGGCCACGAGCAGTACTTC. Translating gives CASSLGEFYSGGGHEQYF. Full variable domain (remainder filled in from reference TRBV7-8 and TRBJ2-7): GAGVSQSPRYKVAKRGQDVALRCDPISGHVSLFWYQQALGQGPEFLTYFQNEAQLDKSGLPSDRFFAERPEGSVSTLKIQRTQQEDSAVYLCASSLGEFYSGGGHEQYFGPGTRLTVT.

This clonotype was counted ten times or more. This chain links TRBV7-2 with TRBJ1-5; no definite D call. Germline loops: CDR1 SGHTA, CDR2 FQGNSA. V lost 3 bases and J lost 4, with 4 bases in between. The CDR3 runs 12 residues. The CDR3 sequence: CASSFKNQPQHF. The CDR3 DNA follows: TGTGCCAGCAGCTTCAAAAATCAGCCCCAGCATTTT.

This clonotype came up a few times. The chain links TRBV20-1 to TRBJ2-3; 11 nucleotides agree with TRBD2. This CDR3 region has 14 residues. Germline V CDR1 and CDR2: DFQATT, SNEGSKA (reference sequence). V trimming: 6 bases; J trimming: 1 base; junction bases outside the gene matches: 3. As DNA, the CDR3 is TGCAGTGCAGAACTAGCGGGAGGCACAGATACGCAGTATTTT. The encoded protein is CSAELAGGTDTQYF.